These T cell receptor beta chains were read from a single sample in a study of control samples from healthy donors and cancer patients. Using immunoSEQ multiplex PCR, the repertoire was profiled, and TCRdb retains in-frame clones only, with some absent. The sample includes roughly 120,000 clones, roughly 94% seen only once; the top ten take less than 4%. What was sequenced was blood. The receptors derive from a man between 25 and 39 years old in good health. Each CDR3 is given with its conserved first and last residue. A D gene is named only where the DNA matches it firmly. The size entry is marked missing in some rows and otherwise reads once, few, many or a size class.

d_call	clone_size	v_call	cdr3_length	j_call	cdr3_nt	cdr3_aa
.	.	TRBV10-3	12	TRBJ1-4	TGTGCCATCAGCGGGGCCAATGAAAAACTGTTTTTT	CAISGANEKLFF
.	.	TRBV7-2	16	TRBJ2-5	TGTGCCAGCAGCTTAGGACCACCGGGGGCCCAAGAGACCCAGTACTTC	CASSLGPPGAQETQYF
.	.	TRBV18	13	TRBJ1-1	TGTGCCAGCTCACCATGGGGCGGAGGGGAAGCTTTCTTT	CASSPWGGGEAFF
.	.	TRBV2	13	TRBJ1-4	TGTGCCAGCAGTGATAGGGTGGGAGAAAAACTGTTTTTT	CASSDRVGEKLFF
TRBD1	.	TRBV6-6	13	TRBJ1-1	TGTGCCAGCAGCCGACAGGGGAACACTGAAGCTTTCTTT	CASSRQGNTEAFF
TRBD1	.	TRBV6-2/TRBV6-3	16	TRBJ1-4	TGTGCCAGCAGTTACTCGGCCGGGACAGGGGTCGAAAAACTGTTTTTT	CASSYSAGTGVEKLFF
TRBD2	.	TRBV4-1	18	TRBJ2-5	TGCGCCAGCAGCCCAAGTGGGGCGGGGGGTCGGTATCAAGAGACCCAGTACTTC	CASSPSGAGGRYQETQYF
TRBD2	once	TRBV28	16	TRBJ2-1	TGTGCCAGCAGTTCCCCGGGGACTAGCTCCTACAATGAGCAGTTCTTC	CASSSPGTSSYNEQFF
TRBD2	once	TRBV6-2/TRBV6-3	17	TRBJ2-1	TGTGCCAGCAGTTACTTTAGACTAGCGGGCTCCTACAATGAGCAGTTCTTC	CASSYFRLAGSYNEQFF
TRBD1	.	TRBV6-5	14	TRBJ2-7	TGTGCTAATCCCCTGGGGGACAGAAGGTACGAGCAGTACTTC	CANPLGDRRYEQYF
.	once	TRBV19	14	TRBJ1-2	TGTGCCAGTAGCCTGGCTGGACGGGGCTATGGCTACACCTTC	CASSLAGRGYGYTF
.	.	TRBV6-5	12	TRBJ2-7	TGTGCCAGCGCTTGGGCCTCCATCGAGCAGTACTTC	CASAWASIEQYF
.	.	TRBV4-1	13	TRBJ1-5	TGCGCCAGCAGCCAAGGTGGATATCAGCCCCAGCATTTT	CASSQGGYQPQHF